This passage covers 18 T cell receptor beta chains from one sample sequenced in a study of cytomegalovirus exposure and HLA in healthy donors. Researchers ran the PCR with 60 Vbeta and 13 Jbeta primers. Clones were read by immunoSEQ multiplex PCR, and TCRdb kept only the in-frame ones, dropping some. The sample contains 90,000 to 100,000 clones, about 76% of which appear only once. The material sequenced was PBMCs. All receptors come from a middle-aged woman in good health and CMV-seronegative.

The chain has TRBV29-1 and TRBJ1-1, with D maybe TRBD1 (5 bases). Looked up from germline, CDR1 is SQVTM and CDR2 is ANQGSEA. CDR3 length: 9 amino acids. V dropped 8 bases and J dropped 12 bases, with 13 bases sitting between them. The CDR3 DNA reads TGCAGCACCAGCGGGACGACTTTCTTT. This translates into CSTSGTTFF.

A few counts support this clone. This chain links TRBV5-1 with TRBJ2-3; TRBD1 is a possible D gene (6 bases). The germline V gene has CDR1 SGHRS and CDR2 YFSETQ. V was pared by 7 bases and J by 6 bases, with 21 bases between. The CDR3 totals 15 residues. The chain's CDR3 is CASRSQGTQGDTQYF. CDR3 in DNA: TGCGCCAGCCGAAGCCAGGGAACCCAGGGGGATACGCAGTATTTT. Full variable domain (rest looked up from reference TRBV5-1 and TRBJ2-3): KAGVTQTPRYLIKTRGQQVTLSCSPISGHRSVSWYQQTPGQGLQFLFEYFSETQRNKGNFPGRFSGRQFSNSRSEMNVSTLELGDSALYLCASRSQGTQGDTQYFGPGTRLTVL.

The chain links TRBV19 to TRBJ2-2; D is ambiguous. The V end lost 8 bases, the J end lost 3 bases, and 7 bases lay between the germline ends. The germline gives CDR1 LNHDA, CDR2 SQIVND (reference sequence). There are 12 residues in the CDR3. DNA for the CDR3: TGTGCCAGTCGTCAGTACACCGGGGAGCTGTTTTTT. It encodes CASRQYTGELFF. The whole variable domain, remainder taken from reference TRBV19 and TRBJ2-2, is DGGITQSPKYLFRKEGQNVTLSCEQNLNHDAMYWYRQDPGQGLRLIYYSQIVNDFQKGDIAEGYSVSREKKESFPLTVTSAQKNPTAFYLCASRQYTGELFFGEGSRLTVL.

This clone has just a few counts. The chain joins TRBV7-9 to TRBJ1-1, with D possibly matching TRBD1 (6 bases). V lost 6 bases to trimming and J lost 0 bases, with 11 bases between them. Germline CDR1 is SEHNR and CDR2 is FQNEAQ (reference sequence). The CDR3 contains 14 residues. Here the CDR3 reads CASSPTGMNTEAFF. The DNA of the CDR3 is TGTGCCAGCAGTCCGACAGGCATGAACACTGAAGCTTTCTTT.

This clone was seen only once. The CDR3 sequence: CASRTGDYSNQPQHF. The DNA of the CDR3 is TGTGCCAGCAGAACGGGAGATTATAGCAATCAGCCCCAGCATTTT. This chain connects TRBV2 to TRBJ1-5; D not certain. The germline gives CDR1 SNHLY, CDR2 FYNNEI. V lost 6 bases to trimming and J lost 0 bases, with 12 bases between them. The CDR3 loop spans 15 amino acids.

The chain employs TRBV4-2 and TRBJ2-5; no reliable D call. The germline V gene encodes CDR1 LGHNA and CDR2 YNFKEQ. Trimming left V 0 bases short and J 5 bases short, with 7 bases between. The CDR3 has 13 residues. CDR3 sequence (DNA): TGTGCCAGCAGCCAAGATAATGTTGAGACCCAGTACTTC. Translating it yields CASSQDNVETQYF.

V usage is TRBV28 and J usage is TRBJ2-7, with D perhaps TRBD1 (7 bases). Per germline, CDR1 MDHEN and CDR2 SYDVKM. The CDR3 is 13 amino acids. The V gene lost 6 bases and the J gene lost 2 bases, with 11 bases spanning the gap. In DNA, the CDR3 is TGTGCCAGCAGGGAGGGACAGACCTACGAGCAGTACTTC. It translates to CASREGQTYEQYF.

The gene calls are TRBV5-1 and TRBJ2-7, with 9 positions matching TRBD1. The CDR3 runs to 16 residues. The ends lost 4 bases at V and 0 bases at J; junction bases unmatched: 8. Germline loops: CDR1 SGHRS, CDR2 YFSETQ. CDR3 loop: CASSIGSTGGSYEQYF. CDR3 nucleotides: TGCGCCAGCAGCATCGGGTCGACAGGGGGCTCCTACGAGCAGTACTTC. Variable domain in full (rest from reference TRBV5-1 and TRBJ2-7): KAGVTQTPRYLIKTRGQQVTLSCSPISGHRSVSWYQQTPGQGLQFLFEYFSETQRNKGNFPGRFSGRQFSNSRSEMNVSTLELGDSALYLCASSIGSTGGSYEQYFGPGTRLTVT.

V is TRBV7-9 and J is TRBJ1-1; TRBD1 matches 7 bases. Germline-derived CDR1 and CDR2 are SEHNR and FQNEAQ (reference sequence). J lost 1 base, V lost 3 bases, and 5 bases had no gene match. The CDR3 consists of 15 residues. DNA for the CDR3: TGTGCCAGCAGCTTTCGGGACAGCGAGAACACTGAAGCTTTCTTT. As protein: CASSFRDSENTEAFF. The whole variable domain, filled in from reference TRBV7-9 and TRBJ1-1, reads DTGVSQNPRHKITKRGQNVTFRCDPISEHNRLYWYRQTLGQGPEFLTYFQNEAQLEKSRLLSDRFSAERPKGSFSTLEIQRTEQGDSAMYLCASSFRDSENTEAFFGQGTRLTVV.

The chain carries TRBV13 and TRBJ2-5; 8 nucleotides match TRBD2. The CDR3 runs 15 residues. V was clipped by 3 bases and J by 5 bases; unmatched bases: 8. CDR1 is PRHDT, CDR2 FYEKMQ, per germline (reference sequence). CDR3 in DNA: TGTGCCAGCAGCTTCCCTGCGGGGGGCGGGGAGACCCAGTACTTC. It specifies CASSFPAGGGETQYF.

The chain uses TRBV7-9 and TRBJ2-5; D might be TRBD1 (5 bases). In germline, CDR1 is SEHNR, CDR2 FQNEAQ (reference sequence). The CDR3 runs 12 residues. The V end lost 7 bases, the J end lost 2 bases, and 8 bases lay between the germline ends. CDR3 protein: CASTSGQETQYF. The CDR3 nucleotides read TGTGCCAGCACCTCAGGGCAAGAGACCCAGTACTTC.

J is TRBJ2-1 and V is TRBV4-1; D unclear. Germline CDR1 MGHRA, CDR2 YSYEKL. V lost 0 bases and J 6 bases, leaving 6 bases between the germline ends. The CDR3 totals 13 residues. CDR3 region: CASSQEVANEQFF. CDR3 coding DNA: TGCGCCAGCAGCCAAGAGGTGGCCAATGAGCAGTTCTTC.

The chain carries TRBV7-2 and TRBJ1-4; D is perhaps TRBD1 (6 bases). The germline gives CDR1 SGHTA, CDR2 FQGNSA. Trimming took off 5 bases at V and 7 bases at J, with 14 bases between the two ends. The CDR3 spans 14 residues. CDR3 region: CASSLAGVGEKLFF. CDR3 in DNA: TGTGCCAGCAGCCTGGCAGGGGTTGGTGAAAAACTGTTTTTT.

The chain carries TRBV29-1 and TRBJ1-1; no clear D. Germline-derived CDR1 and CDR2 are SQVTM and ANQGSEA. V dropped 8 bases and J dropped 1 base, with 14 bases sitting between them. The CDR3 loop spans 13 amino acids. The DNA of the CDR3 is TGCAGCTCAACCCCGGGAACGAACACTGAAGCTTTCTTT. Its protein product is CSSTPGTNTEAFF.

This clone was seen a handful of times. V gene TRBV4-1 combines with J gene TRBJ1-6; 9 nucleotides agree with TRBD1. This CDR3 has 17 amino acids. CDR1 MGHRA and CDR2 YSYEKL come from the germline V gene. V was pared by 4 bases and J by 8 bases, with 12 bases of the junction left unmatched. This CDR3 is CASSRSRMDRGYSPLHF. The CDR3 nucleotides are TGCGCCAGCAGCCGCTCAAGGATGGACAGGGGATATTCACCCCTCCACTTT.

In this sample, this clone turned up once. The chain has TRBV4-3 and TRBJ1-6; 7 bases fit TRBD1. The germline V gene has CDR1 LGHNA and CDR2 YSLEER. V was pared by 0 bases and J by 10 bases, with 9 bases of the junction left unmatched. CDR3 length: 16 amino acids. The CDR3 coding sequence is TGCGCCAGCAGCCAAGAGTGGGGACAGAGGGGCTCACCCCTCCACTTT. This codes for CASSQEWGQRGSPLHF.

The rearrangement joins TRBV29-1 to TRBJ1-1; D is undetermined. This CDR3 comprises 11 residues. The ends were cut back, 3 bases at V and 6 bases at J, with 8 bases in the middle. CDR1 is SQVTM, CDR2 ANQGSEA, per germline. The CDR3 nucleotides read TGCAGCGTTGATAATTATTCTGAAGCTTTCTTT. Protein: CSVDNYSEAFF.

This chain connects TRBV7-8 to TRBJ1-2; D gene unclear. The germline CDR1 and CDR2 sequences are SGHVS and FQNEAQ. The CDR3 runs to 11 residues. Deletions cut 4 bases from V and 10 bases from J, with 10 bases between. The CDR3 loop is CASSSSLYYTF. The CDR3, as DNA: TGTGCCAGCAGCTCCTCACTGTACTACACCTTC.